The subject of this entry is one T cell receptor (beta chain). The data originate from a study of shared clonotypes between healthy human individuals. Across the whole study: Each donor had three CD4 naive, three CD4 memory, two CD8 naive and one CD8 memory plate.

Cells designated naive CD8 were CD45RO-negative and were positively selected for CCR7, with terminally differentiated effector memory CD45RA+ cells excluded. V was clipped by 0 bases and J by 8 bases, with 8 bases between them. The CDR3 extends over 12 amino acids. CDR1 SGHDT and CDR2 YYEEEE come from the germline V gene. Sequenced by immunoSEQ multiplex PCR; TCRdb stores in-frame clones only, minus some. There are about 600,000 clones in the sample; nearly 97% occur only once, and about 0.11% lies in the top ten. This sequence joins TRBV5-6 and TRBJ1-1; D is unclear. Sequencing was performed on naive CD8+ T cells sorted from blood. This TCR was recovered from a woman in her thirties in good health. The CDR3 DNA is TGTGCCAGCAGCTTGGACTTAGGGGAAGCTTTCTTT. Its protein is CASSLDLGEAFF. Full variable domain (remainder filled in from reference TRBV5-6 and TRBJ1-1): DAGVTQSPTHLIKTRGQQVTLRCSPKSGHDTVSWYQQALGQGPQFIFQYYEEEERQRGNFPDRFSGHQFPNYSSELNVNALLLGDSALYLCASSLDLGEAFFGQGTRLTVV.